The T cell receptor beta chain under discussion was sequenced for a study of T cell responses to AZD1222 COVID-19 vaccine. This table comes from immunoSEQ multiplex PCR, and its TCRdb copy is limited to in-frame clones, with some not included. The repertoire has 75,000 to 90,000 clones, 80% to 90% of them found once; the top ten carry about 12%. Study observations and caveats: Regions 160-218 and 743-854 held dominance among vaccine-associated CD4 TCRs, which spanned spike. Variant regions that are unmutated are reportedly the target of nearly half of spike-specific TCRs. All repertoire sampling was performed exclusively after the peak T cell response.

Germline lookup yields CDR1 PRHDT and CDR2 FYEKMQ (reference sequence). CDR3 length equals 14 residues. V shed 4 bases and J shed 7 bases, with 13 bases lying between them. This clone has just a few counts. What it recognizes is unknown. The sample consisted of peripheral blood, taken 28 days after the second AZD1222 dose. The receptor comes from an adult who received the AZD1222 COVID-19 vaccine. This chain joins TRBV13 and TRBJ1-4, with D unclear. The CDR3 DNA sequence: TGTGCCAGCAGCTCACGGGGATTCCCTGAAAAACTGTTTTTT. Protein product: CASSSRGFPEKLFF.